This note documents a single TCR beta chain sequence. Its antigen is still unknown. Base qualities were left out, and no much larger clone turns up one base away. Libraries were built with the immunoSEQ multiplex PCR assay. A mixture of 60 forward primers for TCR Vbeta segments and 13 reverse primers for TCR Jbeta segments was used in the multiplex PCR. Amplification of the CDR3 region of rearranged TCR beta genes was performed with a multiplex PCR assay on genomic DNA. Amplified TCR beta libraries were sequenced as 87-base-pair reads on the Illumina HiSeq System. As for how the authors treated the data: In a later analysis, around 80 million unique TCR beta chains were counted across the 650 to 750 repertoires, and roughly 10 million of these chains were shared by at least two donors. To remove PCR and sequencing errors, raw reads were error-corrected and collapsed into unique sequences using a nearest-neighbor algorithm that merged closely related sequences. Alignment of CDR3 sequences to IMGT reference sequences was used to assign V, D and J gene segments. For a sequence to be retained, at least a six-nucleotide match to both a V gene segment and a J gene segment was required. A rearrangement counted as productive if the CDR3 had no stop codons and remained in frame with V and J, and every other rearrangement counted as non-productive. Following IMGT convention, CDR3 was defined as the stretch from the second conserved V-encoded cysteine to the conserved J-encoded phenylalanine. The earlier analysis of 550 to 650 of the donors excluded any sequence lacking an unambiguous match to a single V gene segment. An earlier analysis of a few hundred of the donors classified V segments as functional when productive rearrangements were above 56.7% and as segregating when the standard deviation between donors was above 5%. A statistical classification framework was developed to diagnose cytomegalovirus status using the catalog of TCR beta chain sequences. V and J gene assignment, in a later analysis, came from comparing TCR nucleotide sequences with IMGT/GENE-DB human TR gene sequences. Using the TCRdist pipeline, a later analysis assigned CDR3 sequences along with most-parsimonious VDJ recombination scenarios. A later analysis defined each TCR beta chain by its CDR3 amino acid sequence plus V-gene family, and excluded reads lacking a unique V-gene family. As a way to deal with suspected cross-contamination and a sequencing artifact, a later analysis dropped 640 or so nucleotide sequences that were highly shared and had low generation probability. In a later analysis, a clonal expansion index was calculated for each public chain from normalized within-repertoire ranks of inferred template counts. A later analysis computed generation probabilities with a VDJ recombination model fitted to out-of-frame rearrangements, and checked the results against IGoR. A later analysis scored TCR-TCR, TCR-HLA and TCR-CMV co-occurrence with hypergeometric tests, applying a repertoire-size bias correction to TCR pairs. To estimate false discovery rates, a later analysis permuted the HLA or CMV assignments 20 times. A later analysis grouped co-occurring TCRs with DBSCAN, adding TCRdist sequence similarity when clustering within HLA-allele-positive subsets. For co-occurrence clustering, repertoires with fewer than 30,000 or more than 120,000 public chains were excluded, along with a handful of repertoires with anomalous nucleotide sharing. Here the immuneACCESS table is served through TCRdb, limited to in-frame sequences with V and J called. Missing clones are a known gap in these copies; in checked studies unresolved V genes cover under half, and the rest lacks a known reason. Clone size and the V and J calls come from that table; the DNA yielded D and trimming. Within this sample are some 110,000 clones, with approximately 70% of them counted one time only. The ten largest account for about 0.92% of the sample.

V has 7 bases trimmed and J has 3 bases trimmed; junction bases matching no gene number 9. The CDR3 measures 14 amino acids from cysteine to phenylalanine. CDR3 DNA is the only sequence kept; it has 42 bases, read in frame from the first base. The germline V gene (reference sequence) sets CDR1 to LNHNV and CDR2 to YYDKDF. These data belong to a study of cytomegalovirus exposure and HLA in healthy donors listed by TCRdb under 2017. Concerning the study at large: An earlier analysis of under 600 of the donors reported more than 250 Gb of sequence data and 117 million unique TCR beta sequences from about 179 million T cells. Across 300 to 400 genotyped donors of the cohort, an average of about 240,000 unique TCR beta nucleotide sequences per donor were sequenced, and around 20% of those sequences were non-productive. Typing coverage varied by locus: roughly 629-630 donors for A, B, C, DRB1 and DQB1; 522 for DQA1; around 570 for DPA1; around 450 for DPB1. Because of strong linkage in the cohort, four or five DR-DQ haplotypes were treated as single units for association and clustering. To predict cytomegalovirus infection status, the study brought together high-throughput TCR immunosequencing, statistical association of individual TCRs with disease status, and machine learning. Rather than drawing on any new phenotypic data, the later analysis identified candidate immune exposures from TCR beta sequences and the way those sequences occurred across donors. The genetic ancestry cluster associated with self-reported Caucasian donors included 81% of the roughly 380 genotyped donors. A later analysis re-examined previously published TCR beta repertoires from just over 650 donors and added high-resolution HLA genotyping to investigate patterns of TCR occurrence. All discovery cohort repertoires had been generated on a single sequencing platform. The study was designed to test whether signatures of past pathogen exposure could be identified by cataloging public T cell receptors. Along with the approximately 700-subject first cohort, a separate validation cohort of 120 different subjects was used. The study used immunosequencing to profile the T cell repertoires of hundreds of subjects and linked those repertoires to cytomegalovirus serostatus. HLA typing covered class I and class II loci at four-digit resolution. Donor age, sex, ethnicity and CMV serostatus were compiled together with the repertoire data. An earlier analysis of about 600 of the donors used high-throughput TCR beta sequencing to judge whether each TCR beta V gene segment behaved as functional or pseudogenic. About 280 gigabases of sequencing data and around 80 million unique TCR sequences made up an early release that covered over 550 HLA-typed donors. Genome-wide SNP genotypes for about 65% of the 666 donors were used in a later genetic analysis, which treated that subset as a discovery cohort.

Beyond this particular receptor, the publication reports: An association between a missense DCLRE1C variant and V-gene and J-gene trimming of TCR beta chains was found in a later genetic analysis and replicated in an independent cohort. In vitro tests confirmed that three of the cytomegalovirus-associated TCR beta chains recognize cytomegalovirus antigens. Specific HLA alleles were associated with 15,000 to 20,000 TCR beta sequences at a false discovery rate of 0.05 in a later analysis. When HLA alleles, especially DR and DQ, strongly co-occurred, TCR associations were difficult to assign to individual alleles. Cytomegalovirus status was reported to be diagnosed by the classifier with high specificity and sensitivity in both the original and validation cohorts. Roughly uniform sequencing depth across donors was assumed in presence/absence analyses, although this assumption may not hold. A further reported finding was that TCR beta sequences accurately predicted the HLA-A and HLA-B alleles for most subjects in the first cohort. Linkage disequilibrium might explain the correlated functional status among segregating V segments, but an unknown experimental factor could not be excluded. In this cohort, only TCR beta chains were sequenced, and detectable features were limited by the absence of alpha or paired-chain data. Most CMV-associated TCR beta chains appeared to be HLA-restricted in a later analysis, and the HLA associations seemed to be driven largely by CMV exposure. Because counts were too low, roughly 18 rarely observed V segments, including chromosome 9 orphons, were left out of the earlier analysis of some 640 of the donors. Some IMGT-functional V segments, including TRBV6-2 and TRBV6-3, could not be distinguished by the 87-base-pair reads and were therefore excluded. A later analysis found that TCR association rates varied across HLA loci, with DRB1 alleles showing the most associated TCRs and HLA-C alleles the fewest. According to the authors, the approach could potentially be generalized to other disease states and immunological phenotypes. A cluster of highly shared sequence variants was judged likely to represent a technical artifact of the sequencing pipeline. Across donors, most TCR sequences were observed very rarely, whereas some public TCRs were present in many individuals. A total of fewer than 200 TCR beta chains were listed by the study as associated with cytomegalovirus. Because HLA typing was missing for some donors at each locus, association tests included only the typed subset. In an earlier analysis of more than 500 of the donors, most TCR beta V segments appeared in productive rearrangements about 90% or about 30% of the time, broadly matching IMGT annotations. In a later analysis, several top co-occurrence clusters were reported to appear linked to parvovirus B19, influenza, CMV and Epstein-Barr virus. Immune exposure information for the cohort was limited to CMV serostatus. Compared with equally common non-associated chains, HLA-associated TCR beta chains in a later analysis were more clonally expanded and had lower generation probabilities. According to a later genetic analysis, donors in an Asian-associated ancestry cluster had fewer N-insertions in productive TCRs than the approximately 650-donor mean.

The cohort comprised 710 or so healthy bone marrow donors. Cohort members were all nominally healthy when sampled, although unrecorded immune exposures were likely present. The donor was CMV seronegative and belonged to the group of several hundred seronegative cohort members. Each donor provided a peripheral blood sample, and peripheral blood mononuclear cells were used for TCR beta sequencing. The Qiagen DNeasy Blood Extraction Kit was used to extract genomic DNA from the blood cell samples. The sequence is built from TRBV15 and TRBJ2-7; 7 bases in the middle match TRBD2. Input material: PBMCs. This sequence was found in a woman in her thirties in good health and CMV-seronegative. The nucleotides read TGTGCCACCAACTCCGGGACTAACTTCTACGAGCAGTACTTC. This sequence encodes CATNSGTNFYEQYF.